This TCR beta chain was identified in a study of T cells in Graves' hyperthyroidism and ophthalmopathy. Study outcomes and limitations: Blood also held most thyroid clonotypes expanded beyond 0.001.

This clonotype was seen ten or more times. Its specificity is unknown. With V trimmed by 6 bases and J by 3 bases, 8 bases remained unmatched. The CDR3 loop spans 14 amino acids. Germline CDR1 is SGHTA and CDR2 is FQGNSA. Researchers took RNA transcripts and amplified the TCR beta CDR3 regions from them. The study used the HTBI primer set for a first-round RT-PCR of the TCR CDR3. TCRdb reprocessed the multiplex PCR reads with MiXCR, giving one entry per CDR3 protein. There are 350,000 to 450,000 distinct CDR3 sequences in the sample; 15% to 20% occur only once, and 34% lies in the top ten. The hyperthyroidism patients had all been newly diagnosed, and their disease duration was under 2 months. Their ages ranged from 18 to 65 years. For the diagnoses, clinical symptoms, serum thyroxine and TRAb, thyroid ultrasound and orbital computed tomography were used.

This clonotype was obtained from a woman aged 30 to 39 with Graves' hyperthyroidism that later progressed to Graves' ophthalmopathy. The chain employs TRBV7-2 and TRBJ2-7, with 7 bases aligning to TRBD1. The sequenced sample consisted of blood. DNA for the CDR3: TGTGCCAGCAGAAATACAGGGGAGAGCTACGAGCAGTACTTC. Its translation: CASRNTGESYEQYF. The whole variable domain, remainder taken from reference TRBV7-2 and TRBJ2-7, is GAGVSQSPSNKVTEKGKDVELRCDPISGHTALYWYRQSLGQGLEFLIYFQGNSAPDKSGLPSDRFSAERTGGSVSTLTIQRTQQEDSAVYLCASRNTGESYEQYFGPGTRLTVT.